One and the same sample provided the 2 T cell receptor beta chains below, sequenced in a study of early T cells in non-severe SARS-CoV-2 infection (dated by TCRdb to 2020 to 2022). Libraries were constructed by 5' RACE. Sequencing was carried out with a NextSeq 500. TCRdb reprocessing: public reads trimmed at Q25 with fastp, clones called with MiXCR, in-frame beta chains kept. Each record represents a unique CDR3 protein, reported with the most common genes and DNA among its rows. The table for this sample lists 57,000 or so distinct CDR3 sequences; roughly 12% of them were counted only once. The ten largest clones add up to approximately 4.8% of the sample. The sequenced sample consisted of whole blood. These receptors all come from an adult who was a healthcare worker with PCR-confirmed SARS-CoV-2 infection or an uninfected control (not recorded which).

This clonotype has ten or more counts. The CDR3 DNA reads TGTGCCAGCAGTTCCCTTCCGCGAGCACTTATGAACACTGAAGCTTTCTTT. It yields the protein CASSSLPRALMNTEAFF. V usage is TRBV27 and J usage is TRBJ1-1; D gene unclear. Trimming pared 4 bases from V and 0 bases from J, leaving 18 bases between. Germline V gene data show CDR1 as MNHEY and CDR2 as SMNVEV (reference sequence). This CDR3 comprises 17 residues.

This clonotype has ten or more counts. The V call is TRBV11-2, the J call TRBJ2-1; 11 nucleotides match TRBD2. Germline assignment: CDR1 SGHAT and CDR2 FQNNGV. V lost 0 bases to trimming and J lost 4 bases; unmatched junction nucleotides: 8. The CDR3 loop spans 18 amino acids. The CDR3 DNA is TGTGCCAGCAGCTTAGATCCCCCGACTAGCGGGGTATACAATGAGCAGTTCTTC. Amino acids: CASSLDPPTSGVYNEQFF.